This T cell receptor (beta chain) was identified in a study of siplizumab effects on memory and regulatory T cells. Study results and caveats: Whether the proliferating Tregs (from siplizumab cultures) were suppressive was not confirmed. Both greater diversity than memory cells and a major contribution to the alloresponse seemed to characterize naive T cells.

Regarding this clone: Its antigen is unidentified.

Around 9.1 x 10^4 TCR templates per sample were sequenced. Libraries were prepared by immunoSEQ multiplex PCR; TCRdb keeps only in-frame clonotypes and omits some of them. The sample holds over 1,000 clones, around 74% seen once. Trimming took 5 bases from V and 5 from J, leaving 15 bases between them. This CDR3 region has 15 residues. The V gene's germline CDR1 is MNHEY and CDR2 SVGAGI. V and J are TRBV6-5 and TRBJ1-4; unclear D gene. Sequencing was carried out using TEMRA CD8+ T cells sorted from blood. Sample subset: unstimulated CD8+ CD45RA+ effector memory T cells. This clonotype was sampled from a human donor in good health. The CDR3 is CASSTTGVLNEKLFF. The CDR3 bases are TGTGCCAGCAGTACCACCGGGGTACTGAATGAAAAACTGTTTTTT.